This T cell receptor (beta chain) derives from a study of blood T cell repertoires in COVID-19. Measured with immunoSEQ multiplex PCR; TCRdb has only the in-frame clones, and not every one. The top ten hold 6.5% to 9% of the sample, which has roughly 230,000 clones, approximately 80% seen once. The CDR3 extends over 15 amino acids. Germline values: CDR1 LNHDA, CDR2 SQIVND (reference sequence). With 6 bases clipped from V and 4 bases from J, the junction kept 11 bases outside the gene matches. The sequence came from a woman aged 45-60 years with acute or convalescent COVID-19. The chain has TRBV19 and TRBJ1-2, with TRBD1 matching 7 bases. The sequenced material came from peripheral blood. Here the CDR3 DNA reads TGTGCCAGTAGCCCCCTCGACAGGGTGGGCTATGGCTACACCTTC. Protein sequence: CASSPLDRVGYGYTF. Filled out from reference TRBV19 and TRBJ1-2, the complete variable domain reads DGGITQSPKYLFRKEGQNVTLSCEQNLNHDAMYWYRQDPGQGLRLIYYSQIVNDFQKGDIAEGYSVSREKKESFPLTVTSAQKNPTAFYLCASSPLDRVGYGYTFGSGTRLTVV.